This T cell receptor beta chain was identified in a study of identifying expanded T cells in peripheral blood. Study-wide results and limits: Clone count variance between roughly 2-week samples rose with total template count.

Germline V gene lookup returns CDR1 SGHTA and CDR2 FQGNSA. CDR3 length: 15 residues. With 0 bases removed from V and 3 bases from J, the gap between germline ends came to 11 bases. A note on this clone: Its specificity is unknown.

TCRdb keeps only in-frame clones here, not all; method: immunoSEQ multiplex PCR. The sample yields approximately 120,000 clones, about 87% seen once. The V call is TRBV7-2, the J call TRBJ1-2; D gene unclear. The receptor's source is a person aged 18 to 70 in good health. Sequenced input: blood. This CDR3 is CASSLAAAAYYGYTF. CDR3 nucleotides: TGTGCCAGCAGCTTAGCGGCGGCAGCCTACTATGGCTACACCTTC.